The sequence of this TCR beta chain was determined in a study of graft-versus-host responses after intestinal transplantation. On this clone: What it binds is not known.

The V end was cut by 5 bases, the J end by 14 bases, with 19 bases between. The CDR3 is 13 residues long. CDR1 SGHAT and CDR2 FQNNGV come from the germline V gene. Assay used: immunoSEQ multiplex PCR; TCRdb lists only in-frame clones, some missing. The sample carries 130,000 to 150,000 clones, roughly 91% recorded once. The chain is built from TRBV11-2 and TRBJ2-1; D gene ambiguous. Sequenced here: unstimulated CD4+ T cells sorted from spleen or lymph node cells, sampled before intestinal transplant. The receptor's source is a human donor who received an intestinal transplant. CDR3 nucleotide sequence: TGTGCCAGCAGCCCTCTCCGAGGCAGGACCAAGTTCTTC. As protein: CASSPLRGRTKFF.